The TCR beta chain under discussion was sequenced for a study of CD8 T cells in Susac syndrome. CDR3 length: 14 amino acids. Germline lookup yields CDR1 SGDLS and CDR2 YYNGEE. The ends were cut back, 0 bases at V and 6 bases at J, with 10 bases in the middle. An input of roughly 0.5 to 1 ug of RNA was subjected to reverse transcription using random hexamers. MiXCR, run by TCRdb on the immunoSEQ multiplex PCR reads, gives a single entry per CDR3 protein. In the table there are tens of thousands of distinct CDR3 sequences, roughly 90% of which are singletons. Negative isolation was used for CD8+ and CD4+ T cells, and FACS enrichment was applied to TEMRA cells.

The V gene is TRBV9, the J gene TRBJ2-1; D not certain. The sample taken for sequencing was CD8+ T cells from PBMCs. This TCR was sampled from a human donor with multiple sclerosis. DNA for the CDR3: TGTGCCAGCAGCGTAGGCGTGGGAAGCAATGAGCAGTTCTTC. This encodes CASSVGVGSNEQFF.